The 18 T cell receptor beta chains presented below share a single source sample, sequenced in a study of T cell repertoires in cytomegalovirus infection. MiXCR, run by TCRdb on the reads, gives a single entry per CDR3 protein. Of some 200,000 distinct CDR3 sequences in the sample, 15% to 20% were seen once. Sequences were obtained from PBMCs. These receptors were taken from a human donor in good health (CMV status not recorded). Some clones in this sample may be carry-over from other donors' samples.

The V gene is TRBV2, the J gene TRBJ2-5; D gene unclear. V was cut by 3 bases and J by 2 bases, with 19 bases left in between. This CDR3 is 17 amino acids long. Per the germline V gene, CDR1 is SNHLY and CDR2 is FYNNEI. The CDR3 sequence is CASSEKSMMTWQETQYF. As DNA, the CDR3 is TGTGCCAGCAGTGAGAAATCGATGATGACCTGGCAAGAGACCCAGTACTTC.

In this sample, this clonotype turned up a few times. The chain carries TRBV20-1 and TRBJ2-6; the D gene is possibly TRBD2 (6 bases). V was shortened by 3 bases and J by 1 base, with 13 bases between the two germline ends. This CDR3 region has 16 residues. The germline gives CDR1 DFQATT, CDR2 SNEGSKA (reference sequence). The CDR3, as DNA: TGCAGTGCTAGTCCCCCAGGGAGGTCTGGGGCCAACGTCCTGACTTTC. Translated: CSASPPGRSGANVLTF.

This clonotype was recorded many times. This chain links TRBV7-2 with TRBJ1-5; D perhaps matches TRBD1 (5 bases). Germline loops: CDR1 SGHTA, CDR2 FQGNSA. The CDR3 length is 14 residues. Trimming left V 5 bases short and J 4 bases short, with 12 bases between. DNA for the CDR3: TGTGCCAGCAGCCCTTCCGGGGGAAATCAGCCCCAGCATTTT. Protein: CASSPSGGNQPQHF.

The V and J genes are TRBV5-1 and TRBJ1-4, with D possibly being TRBD1 (6 bases). Germline assignment: CDR1 SGHRS and CDR2 YFSETQ. The CDR3 extends over 20 amino acids. Trimming cost V 4 bases and J 1 base, with 26 bases left between them. The CDR3 protein is CASSPGDILGTTRTNEKLFF. The CDR3 DNA follows: TGCGCCAGCAGCCCCGGGGACATCTTGGGAACGACCCGAACTAATGAAAAACTGTTTTTT.

This clonotype showed up many times. The chain combines TRBV7-2 with TRBJ2-1; 14 nucleotides line up with TRBD2. The CDR3 loop spans 15 amino acids. Germline CDR1 and CDR2: SGHTA and FQGNSA. The trim removed 5 bases at V and 10 bases at J, leaving 7 bases unmatched. The CDR3 protein is CASSLGLAGAQEQFF. The CDR3 coding sequence is TGTGCCAGCAGCCTGGGACTAGCGGGAGCCCAAGAGCAGTTCTTC.

The J gene is TRBJ2-7, the V gene TRBV6-5; 12 bases are a match to TRBD2. Trimming took 0 bases from V and 4 from J; bases not matched to a gene: 1. The CDR3 sequence is 15 residues long. Germline V gene data show CDR1 as MNHEY and CDR2 as SVGAGI. The CDR3 region is CASSYSTSGGYEQYF. CDR3 DNA sequence: TGTGCCAGCAGTTACTCGACTAGCGGGGGTTACGAGCAGTACTTC.

This rearrangement joins TRBV20-1 to TRBJ1-2; TRBD1 is a possible D gene (6 bases). Germline loops: CDR1 DFQATT, CDR2 SNEGSKA (reference sequence). The CDR3 is 16 amino acids. V lost 5 bases to trimming and J lost 0 bases, with 19 bases between them. DNA of the CDR3: TGCAGTGCTGGGGGGCAGGGAAGCTTACCTAACTATGGCTACACCTTC. Translated: CSAGGQGSLPNYGYTF.

This clonotype was seen ten or more times. The genes are TRBV7-2 and TRBJ2-2; no clear D. This CDR3 is built from 15 residues. Germline lookup yields CDR1 SGHTA and CDR2 FQGNSA. The V end lost 5 bases, the J end lost 4 bases, and 14 bases lay between the germline ends. Here the CDR3 DNA reads TGTGCCAGCAGCCCAAAGGGCGGCTCCACCGGGGAGCTGTTTTTT. Its translation: CASSPKGGSTGELFF.

In its sample, this clonotype was seen a few times. This chain joins TRBV20-1 and TRBJ1-1; D remains unclear. Germline assignment: CDR1 DFQATT and CDR2 SNEGSKA (reference sequence). CDR3 length equals 15 residues. Trimming removed 0 bases at V and 8 bases at J, with 19 bases between. The CDR3 loop reads CSARDPNSGFQEAFF. The CDR3 DNA reads as TGCAGTGCTAGAGACCCGAACAGCGGCTTTCAAGAAGCTTTCTTT.

This clonotype was counted only a few times. The chain employs TRBV19 and TRBJ2-7; possible D gene TRBD1, 5 bases. In germline, CDR1 is LNHDA, CDR2 SQIVND (reference sequence). The V end was cut by 4 bases, the J end by 3 bases, with 13 bases between. The length of the CDR3 is 14 residues. CDR3 nucleotide sequence: TGTGCCAGTAGTACGCCGGAGCAGGGCTACGAGCAGTACTTC. It encodes CASSTPEQGYEQYF.

The J gene is TRBJ2-5, the V gene TRBV6-6; D not certain. This CDR3 comprises 15 residues. Germline CDR1 MNHNY, CDR2 SVGAGI (reference sequence). V gave up 0 bases and J gave up 0 bases, with 8 bases separating them. CDR3 in amino acids: CASSYSVLHQETQYF. The DNA for the CDR3 is TGTGCCAGCAGTTACTCGGTTCTCCACCAAGAGACCCAGTACTTC.

This clonotype was seen many times. The V and J genes are TRBV7-6 and TRBJ2-7; TRBD2 aligns across 8 bases. Germline V gene lookup returns CDR1 SGHVS and CDR2 FNYEAQ. This CDR3 is 16 amino acids long. V lost 7 bases to trimming and J lost 1 base; unmatched junction nucleotides: 12. CDR3 coding DNA: TGTGCCAGCACTCGGGACCTAGCGGGCAGATCCTACGAGCAGTACTTC. Encoded protein: CASTRDLAGRSYEQYF. Supplemented by reference TRBV7-6 and TRBJ2-7, the full variable domain reads GAGVSQSPRYKVTKRGQDVALRCDPISGHVSLYWYRQALGQGPEFLTYFNYEAQQDKSGLPNDRFSAERPEGSISTLTIQRTEQRDSAMYRCASTRDLAGRSYEQYFGPGTRLTVT.

This clonotype came up many times. The rearrangement joins TRBV28 to TRBJ1-6; tentatively, D is TRBD1 (5 bases). The CDR3 totals 14 residues. Trimming pared 6 bases from V and 10 bases from J, leaving 16 bases between. CDR1 and CDR2 (germline): MDHEN, SYDVKM. The CDR3 DNA is TGTGCCAGCAGCCCCCCCGGGGGAGAGTCACCCCTCCACTTT. Translating gives CASSPPGGESPLHF.

The rearrangement joins TRBV3-1 to TRBJ1-5; 10 bases align to TRBD1. The germline V gene encodes CDR1 LGHDT and CDR2 YNNKEL (reference sequence). The CDR3 contains 16 residues. The trim removed 2 bases at V and 4 bases at J, leaving 5 bases unmatched. CDR3 coding DNA: TGTGCCAGCAGCCAAAACCGGGACAGGGGAAATCAGCCCCAGCATTTT. Translation: CASSQNRDRGNQPQHF.

V gene TRBV18 combines with J gene TRBJ1-4; possibly TRBD1 for D (5 bases). The CDR3 is 16 amino acids. V was trimmed by 5 bases and J by 5 bases, leaving 18 bases between them. The germline gives CDR1 KGHSH, CDR2 LQKENI. Written as DNA, the CDR3 is TGTGCCAGCTCAAGGGGATCCCTTGGCGCGAATGAAAAACTGTTTTTT. This gives the protein CASSRGSLGANEKLFF. Full variable domain (outside the CDR3, taken from reference TRBV18 and TRBJ1-4): NAGVMQNPRHLVRRRGQEARLRCSPMKGHSHVYWYRQLPEEGLKFMVYLQKENIIDESGMPKERFSAEFPKEGPSILRIQQVVRGDSAAYFCASSRGSLGANEKLFFGSGTQLSVL.

The chain recombines TRBV6-2 or TRBV6-3 with TRBJ1-1; D perhaps matches TRBD1 (5 bases). Trimming shortened V by 3 bases and J by 7 bases, and 12 bases separated the two germline ends. CDR3 length equals 13 residues. CDR1 and CDR2 (germline): MNHEY, SVGEGT. In nucleotides, the CDR3 is TGTGCCAGCAGTTATTCTGAGGACAATGAAGCTTTCTTT. Amino acids: CASSYSEDNEAFF.

This clonotype was found a few times. The V gene is TRBV6-6, the J gene TRBJ2-3; D gene uncertain. The CDR3 runs to 14 residues. V lost 7 bases and J lost 2, with 13 bases in between. Germline loops: CDR1 MNHNY, CDR2 SVGAGI (reference sequence). CDR3 protein: CASTFRRDTDTQYF. CDR3 sequence (DNA): TGTGCCAGCACCTTCAGGCGAGACACAGATACGCAGTATTTT.

This clonotype was counted a few times. The chain joins TRBV7-3 to TRBJ2-5, with 7 bases aligning to TRBD2. V lost 1 base, J lost 2 bases, and 4 bases stayed unmatched. The CDR3 runs 15 residues. Germline V lookup: CDR1 SGHTA, CDR2 FQGTGA. In DNA, the CDR3 is TGTGCCAGCAGCTTAAGTGGGGGGGAGCAAGAGACCCAGTACTTC. It codes for CASSLSGGEQETQYF. Full variable domain (rest looked up from reference TRBV7-3 and TRBJ2-5): GAGVSQTPSNKVTEKGKYVELRCDPISGHTALYWYRQSLGQGPEFLIYFQGTGAADDSGLPNDRFFAVRPEGSVSTLKIQRTERGDSAVYLCASSLSGGEQETQYFGPGTRLLVL.